This is a list of T cell receptor beta chains from one sample in a study of identical twins. From the 5' RACE reads, TCRdb called clonotypes with MiXCR, one entry per CDR3 protein. The data show 470,000 or so distinct CDR3 sequences, 24% seen once. The same sample was also used in a study of T cells expressing NK-cell markers.

The sequenced material came from CD4+ T cells sorted from blood. Source of these receptors: a woman aged 18-30 years in good health. The CDR3 runs from the conserved cysteine through the conserved F or W. D genes are given only for firm matches. Clone sizes are given selectively: once, few, many, or a class where the clone is expanded.

cdr3_length j_call v_call d_call clone_size cdr3_nt cdr3_aa
14 TRBJ2-2 TRBV10-3 NA NA TGTGCCATCAGGCGAGGGGGAGACACCGGGGAGCTGTTTTTT CAIRRGGDTGELFF
18 TRBJ2-6 TRBV12-3/TRBV12-4 NA few TGTGCCAGCAGTCCACATCGGGGTGGCTTCTCTGGGGCCAACGTCCTGACTTTC CASSPHRGGFSGANVLTF
15 TRBJ1-5 TRBV9 TRBD1 NA TGTGCCAGCAGCGTAGGACAGGGGGCTTTTCAGCCCCAGCATTTT CASSVGQGAFQPQHF
16 TRBJ2-7 TRBV20-1 TRBD1 NA TGCAGTGCTAGAGGAGGGGTCGGACAGGGGAAGTACGAGCAGTACTTC CSARGGVGQGKYEQYF
14 TRBJ2-3 TRBV5-1 NA many TGCGCCAGCAGCTCGGGGGGCCGGACAGATACGCAGTATTTT CASSSGGRTDTQYF
13 TRBJ1-1 TRBV29-1 TRBD1 few TGCAGCGTCAAGGGACAGATAAACACTGAAGCTTTCTTT CSVKGQINTEAFF
12 TRBJ1-5 TRBV20-1 NA NA TGCAGTGCTTCCGCGGGAGGGCAGCCCCAGCATTTT CSASAGGQPQHF
16 TRBJ2-5 TRBV12-3/TRBV12-4 NA few TGTGCCAGCGCTCTAGGGGCCCACCAATGGGGAGAGACCCAGTACTTC CASALGAHQWGETQYF
13 TRBJ1-4 TRBV5-1 NA many TGCGCCAGCAGCCAGGGGCCAGATGAAAAACTGTTTTTT CASSQGPDEKLFF
15 TRBJ1-1 TRBV7-6 NA NA TGTGCCAGCAGCCCCCAGTCCCGGGGAGACACTGAAGCTTTCTTT CASSPQSRGDTEAFF
15 TRBJ2-7 TRBV20-1 NA NA TGCAGTGCCCACATCCGTGGGACTGGGGAGATCGAGCAGTACTTC CSAHIRGTGEIEQYF
15 TRBJ2-3 TRBV9 NA few TGTGCCAGCAACCGCTGGGCGGGGAGCACAGATACGCAGTATTTT CASNRWAGSTDTQYF
16 TRBJ2-7 TRBV25-1 TRBD2 NA TGTGCCAGCAGTTCCTCTAGCGGGAGAACAACCTACGAGCAGTACTTC CASSSSSGRTTYEQYF
14 TRBJ1-1 TRBV5-1 NA few TGCGCCAGCAGCTCATCTTGGGGGAACACTGAAGCTTTCTTT CASSSSWGNTEAFF
18 TRBJ2-1 TRBV15 NA NA TGTGCCACCAGCCCCCTTGGGTCTCGACTGCACCATTACAATGAGCAGTTCTTC CATSPLGSRLHHYNEQFF
13 TRBJ2-4 TRBV7-2 TRBD1 NA TGTGCCAGCAGCCAGGGGGCCGGAAACATTCAGTACTTC CASSQGAGNIQYF
12 TRBJ2-3 TRBV15 NA NA TGTGCCACCAGCGGCGGCGGGGATACGCAGTATTTT CATSGGGDTQYF